This T cell receptor (beta chain) was captured by sequencing in a study of T cell repertoires in cytomegalovirus infection. Background on the study: Public TCR beta signatures provided an indication of both CMV infection and a matching HLA type.

TCRdb fed the reads into MiXCR, producing one record per CDR3 protein. The sample consists of approximately 140,000 distinct CDR3 sequences, almost 9% of them appearing once. Overall study findings and caveats: CMV-specific TCR beta clonotypes restricted by HLA-C dominated the ex vivo response. CMV carriers having the relevant HLA were flagged by cumulative public TCR beta family frequency.

About this clonotype: The target antigen is unknown.

The germline V gene has CDR1 GTSNPN and CDR2 SVGIG (reference sequence). The CDR3 consists of 14 residues. V was clipped by 1 base and J by 5 bases; unmatched bases: 6. This TCR was sampled from a human donor in good health (CMV status not recorded). Some clones in this sample may be carry-over from other donors' samples. The sequencing input was PBMCs. V and J are TRBV30 and TRBJ2-5; 8 nucleotides align to TRBD1. CDR3: CAWSGQGLGETQYF. The CDR3 region has the DNA TGTGCCTGGAGTGGACAGGGGTTAGGGGAGACCCAGTACTTC.